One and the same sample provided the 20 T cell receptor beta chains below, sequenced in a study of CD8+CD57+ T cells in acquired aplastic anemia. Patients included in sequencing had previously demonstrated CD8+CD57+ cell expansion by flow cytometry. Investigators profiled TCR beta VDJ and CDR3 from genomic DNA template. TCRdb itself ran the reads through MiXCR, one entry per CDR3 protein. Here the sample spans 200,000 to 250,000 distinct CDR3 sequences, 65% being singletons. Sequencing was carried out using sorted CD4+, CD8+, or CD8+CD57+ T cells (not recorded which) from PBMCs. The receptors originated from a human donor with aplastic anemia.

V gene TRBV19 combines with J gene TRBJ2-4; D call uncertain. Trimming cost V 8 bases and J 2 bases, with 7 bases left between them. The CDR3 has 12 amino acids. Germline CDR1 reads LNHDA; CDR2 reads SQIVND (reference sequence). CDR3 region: CASLDPKNIQYF. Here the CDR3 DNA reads TGTGCCAGTCTGGATCCCAAAAACATTCAGTACTTC.

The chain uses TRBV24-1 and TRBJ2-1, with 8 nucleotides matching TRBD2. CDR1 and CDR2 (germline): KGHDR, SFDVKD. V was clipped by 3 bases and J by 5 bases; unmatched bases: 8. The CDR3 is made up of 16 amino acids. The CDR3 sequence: CATSDPAGTRHNEQFF. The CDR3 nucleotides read TGTGCCACCAGTGATCCGGCCGGGACTAGACACAATGAGCAGTTCTTC.

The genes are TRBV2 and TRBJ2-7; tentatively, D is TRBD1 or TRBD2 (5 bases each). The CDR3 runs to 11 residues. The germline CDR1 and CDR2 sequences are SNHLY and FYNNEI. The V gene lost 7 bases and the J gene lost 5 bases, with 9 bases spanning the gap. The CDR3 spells CASNLGDEQYF. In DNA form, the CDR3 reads TGTGCCAGCAACTTGGGGGACGAGCAGTACTTC.

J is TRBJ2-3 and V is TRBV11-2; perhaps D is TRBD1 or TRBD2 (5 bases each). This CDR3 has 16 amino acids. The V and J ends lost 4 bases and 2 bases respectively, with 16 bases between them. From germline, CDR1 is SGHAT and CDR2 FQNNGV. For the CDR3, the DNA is TGTGCCAGCAGCTGGGGGTATCGGGGCCACACAGATACGCAGTATTTT. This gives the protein CASSWGYRGHTDTQYF. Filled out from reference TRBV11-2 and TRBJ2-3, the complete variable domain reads EAGVAQSPRYKIIEKRQSVAFWCNPISGHATLYWYQQILGQGPKLLIQFQNNGVVDDSQLPKDRFSAERLKGVDSTLKIQPAKLEDSAVYLCASSWGYRGHTDTQYFGPGTRLTVL.

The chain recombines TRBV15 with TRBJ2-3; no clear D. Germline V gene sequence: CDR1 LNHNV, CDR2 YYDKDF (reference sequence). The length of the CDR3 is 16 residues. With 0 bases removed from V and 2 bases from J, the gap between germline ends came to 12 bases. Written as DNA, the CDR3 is TGTGCCACCAGCAGAGATGACACCCGCCCCACAGATACGCAGTATTTT. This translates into CATSRDDTRPTDTQYF.

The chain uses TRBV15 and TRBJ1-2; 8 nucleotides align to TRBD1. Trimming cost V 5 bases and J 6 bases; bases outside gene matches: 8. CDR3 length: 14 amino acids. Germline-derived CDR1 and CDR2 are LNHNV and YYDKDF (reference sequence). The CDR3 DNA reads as TGTGCCACCAGCGAAAGGAAGACAGGGGATGGCTACACCTTC. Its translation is CATSERKTGDGYTF. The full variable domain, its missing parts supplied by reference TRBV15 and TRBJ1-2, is DAMVIQNPRYQVTQFGKPVTLSCSQTLNHNVMYWYQQKSSQAPKLLFHYYDKDFNNEADTPDNFQSRRPNTSFCFLDIRSPGLGDTAMYLCATSERKTGDGYTFGSGTRLTVV.

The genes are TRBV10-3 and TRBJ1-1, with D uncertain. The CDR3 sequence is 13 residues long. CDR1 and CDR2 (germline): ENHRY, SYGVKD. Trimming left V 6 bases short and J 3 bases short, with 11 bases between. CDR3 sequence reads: CAIRARQDTEAFF. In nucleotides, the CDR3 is TGTGCCATCAGGGCCCGCCAGGACACTGAAGCTTTCTTT.

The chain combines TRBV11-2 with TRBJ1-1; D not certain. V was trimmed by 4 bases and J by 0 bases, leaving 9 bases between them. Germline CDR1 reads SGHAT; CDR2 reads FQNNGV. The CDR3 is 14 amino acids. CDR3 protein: CASSYSLLNTEAFF. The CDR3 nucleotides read TGTGCCAGCAGCTACAGCCTTTTGAACACTGAAGCTTTCTTT.

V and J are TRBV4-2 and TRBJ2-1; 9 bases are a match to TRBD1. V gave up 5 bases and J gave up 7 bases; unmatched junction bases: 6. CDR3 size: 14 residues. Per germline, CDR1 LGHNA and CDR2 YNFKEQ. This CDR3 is CASSSGTGWNEQFF. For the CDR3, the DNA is TGTGCCAGCAGCTCCGGGACAGGGTGGAATGAGCAGTTCTTC.

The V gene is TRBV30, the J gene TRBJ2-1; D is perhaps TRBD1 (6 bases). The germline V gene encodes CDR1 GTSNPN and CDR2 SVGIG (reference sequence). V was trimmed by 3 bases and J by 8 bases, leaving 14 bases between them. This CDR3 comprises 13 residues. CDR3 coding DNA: TGTGCCTGGAGACAACAGGGTGGGGATGAGCAGTTCTTC. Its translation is CAWRQQGGDEQFF. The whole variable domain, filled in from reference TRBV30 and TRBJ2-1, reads SQTIHQWPATLVQPVGSPLSLECTVEGTSNPNLYWYRQAAGRGLQLLFYSVGIGQISSEVPQNLSASRPQDRQFILSSKKLLLSDSGFYLCAWRQQGGDEQFFGPGTRLTVL.

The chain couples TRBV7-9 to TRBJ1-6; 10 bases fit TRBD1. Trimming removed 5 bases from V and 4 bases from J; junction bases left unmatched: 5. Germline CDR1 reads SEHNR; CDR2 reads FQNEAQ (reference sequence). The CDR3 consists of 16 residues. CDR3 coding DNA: TGTGCCAGCAGCGGGACAGGGGAAATTTATAATTCACCCCTCCACTTT. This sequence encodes CASSGTGEIYNSPLHF.

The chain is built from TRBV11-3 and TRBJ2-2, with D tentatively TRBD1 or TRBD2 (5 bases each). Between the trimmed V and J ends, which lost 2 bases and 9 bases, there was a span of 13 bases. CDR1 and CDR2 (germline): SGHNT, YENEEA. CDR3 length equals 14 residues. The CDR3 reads CASSLLGGHRELFF. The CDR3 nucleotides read TGTGCCAGCAGCTTATTAGGAGGACACCGGGAGCTGTTTTTT. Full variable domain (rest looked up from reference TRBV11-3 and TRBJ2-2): EAGVVQSPRYKIIEKKQPVAFWCNPISGHNTLYWYLQNLGQGPELLIRYENEEAVDDSQLPKDRFSAERLKGVDSTLKIQPAELGDSAVYLCASSLLGGHRELFFGEGSRLTVL.

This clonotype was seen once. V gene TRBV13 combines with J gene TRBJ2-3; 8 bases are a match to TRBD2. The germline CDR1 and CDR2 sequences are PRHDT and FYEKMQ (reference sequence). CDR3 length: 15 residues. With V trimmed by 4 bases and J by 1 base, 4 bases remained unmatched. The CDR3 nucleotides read TGTGCCAGCAGCTCGGGACTAGGGGGCACAGATACGCAGTATTTT. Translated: CASSSGLGGTDTQYF.

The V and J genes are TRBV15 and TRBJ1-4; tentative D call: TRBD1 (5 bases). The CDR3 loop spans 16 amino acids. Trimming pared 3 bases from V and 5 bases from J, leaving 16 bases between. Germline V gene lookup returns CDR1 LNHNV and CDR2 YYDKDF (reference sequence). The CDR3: CATSRRTVGPNEKLFF. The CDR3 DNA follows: TGTGCCACCAGCAGGAGAACAGTGGGACCGAATGAAAAACTGTTTTTT.

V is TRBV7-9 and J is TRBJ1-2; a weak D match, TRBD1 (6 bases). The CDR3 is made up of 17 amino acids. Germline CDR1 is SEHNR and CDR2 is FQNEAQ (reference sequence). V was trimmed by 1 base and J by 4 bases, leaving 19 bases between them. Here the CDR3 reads CASSLEGGRGPAYGYTF. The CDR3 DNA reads TGTGCCAGCAGCTTAGAGGGGGGAAGGGGACCTGCCTATGGCTACACCTTC.

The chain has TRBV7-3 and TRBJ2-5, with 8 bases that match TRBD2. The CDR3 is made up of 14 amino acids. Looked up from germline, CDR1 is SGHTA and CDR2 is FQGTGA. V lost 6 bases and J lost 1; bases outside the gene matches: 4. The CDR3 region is CASSSLAVQETQYF. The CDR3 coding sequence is TGTGCCAGCAGTTCACTAGCGGTCCAAGAGACCCAGTACTTC.

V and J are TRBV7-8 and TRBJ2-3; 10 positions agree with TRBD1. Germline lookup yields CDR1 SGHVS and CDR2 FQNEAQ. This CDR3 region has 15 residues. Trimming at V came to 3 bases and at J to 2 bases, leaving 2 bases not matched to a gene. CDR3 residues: CASSLGTGATDTQYF. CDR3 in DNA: TGTGCCAGCAGCTTGGGGACAGGGGCCACAGATACGCAGTATTTT.

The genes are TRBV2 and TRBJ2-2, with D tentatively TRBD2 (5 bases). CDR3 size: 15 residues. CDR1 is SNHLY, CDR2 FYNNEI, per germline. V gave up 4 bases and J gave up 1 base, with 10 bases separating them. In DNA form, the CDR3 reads TGTGCCAGCAGTGGTCCGGGGTTGAACACCGGGGAGCTGTTTTTT. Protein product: CASSGPGLNTGELFF.

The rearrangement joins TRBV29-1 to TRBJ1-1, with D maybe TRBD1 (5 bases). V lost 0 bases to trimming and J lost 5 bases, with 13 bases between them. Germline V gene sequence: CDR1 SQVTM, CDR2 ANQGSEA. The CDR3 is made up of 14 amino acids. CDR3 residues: CSVEDSAGKTEAFF. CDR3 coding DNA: TGCAGCGTTGAAGATTCGGCAGGGAAGACTGAAGCTTTCTTT.

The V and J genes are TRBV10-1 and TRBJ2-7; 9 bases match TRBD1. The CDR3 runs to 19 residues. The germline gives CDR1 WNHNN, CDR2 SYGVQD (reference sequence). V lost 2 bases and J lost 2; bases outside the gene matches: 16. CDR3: CASSEGDRESPNGAYEQYF. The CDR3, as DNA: TGCGCCAGCAGTGAGGGGGACAGGGAGTCACCCAACGGGGCCTACGAGCAGTACTTC.